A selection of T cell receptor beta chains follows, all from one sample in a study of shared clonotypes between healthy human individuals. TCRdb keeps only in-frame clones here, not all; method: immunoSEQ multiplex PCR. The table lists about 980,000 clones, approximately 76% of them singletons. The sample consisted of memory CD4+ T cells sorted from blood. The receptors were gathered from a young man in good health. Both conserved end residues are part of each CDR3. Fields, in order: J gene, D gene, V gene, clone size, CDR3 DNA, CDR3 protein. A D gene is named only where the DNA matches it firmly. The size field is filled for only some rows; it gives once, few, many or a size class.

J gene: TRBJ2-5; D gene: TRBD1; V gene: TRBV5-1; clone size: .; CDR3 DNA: TGCGCCAGCAGCCACGGCGCAGGGGGCGAGACCCAGTACTTC; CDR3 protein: CASSHGAGGETQYF
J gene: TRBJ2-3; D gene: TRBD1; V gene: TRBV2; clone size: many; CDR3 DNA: TGTGCCAGCAGCGCCGGGACAGGGGGATCAGATACGCAGTATTTT; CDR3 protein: CASSAGTGGSDTQYF
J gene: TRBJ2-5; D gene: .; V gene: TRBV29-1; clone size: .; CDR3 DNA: TGCAGCGTTGAACAGGGGAGTGGAGAGACCCAGTACTTC; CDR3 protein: CSVEQGSGETQYF
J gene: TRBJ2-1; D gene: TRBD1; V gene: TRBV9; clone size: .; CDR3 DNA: TGTGCCAGCAGCGGGACAGGGGGAAGATACAATGAGCAGTTCTTC; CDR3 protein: CASSGTGGRYNEQFF
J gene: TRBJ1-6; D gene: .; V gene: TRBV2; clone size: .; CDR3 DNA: TGTGCCAGCATTCTCAGTTCACCCCTCCACTTT; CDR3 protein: CASILSSPLHF
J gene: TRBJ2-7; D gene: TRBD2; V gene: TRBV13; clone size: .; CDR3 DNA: TGTGCCAGCAGCTTATTTGGGACTAGTTACTCCGAGCAGTACTTC; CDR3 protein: CASSLFGTSYSEQYF
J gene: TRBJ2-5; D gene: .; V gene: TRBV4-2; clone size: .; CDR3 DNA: TGTGCCAGCAGCGCACAGGCTGCCCAAGAGACCCAGTACTTC; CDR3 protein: CASSAQAAQETQYF
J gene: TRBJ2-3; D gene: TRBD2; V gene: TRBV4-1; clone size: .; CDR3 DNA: TGCGCCAGCAGCCTGAGAGGTGGCGGGGGGAGCACAGATACGCAGTATTTT; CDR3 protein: CASSLRGGGGSTDTQYF
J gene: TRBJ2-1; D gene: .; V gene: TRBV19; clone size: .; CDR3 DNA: TGTGCCAGTAGTATAGAGCCCTTGTTCTTC; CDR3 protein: CASSIEPLFF
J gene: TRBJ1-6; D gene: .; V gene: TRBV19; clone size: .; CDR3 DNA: TGTGCCAGTAGTATCCAGGGGAGCTCCTATAATTCACCCCTCCACTTT; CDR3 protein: CASSIQGSSYNSPLHF
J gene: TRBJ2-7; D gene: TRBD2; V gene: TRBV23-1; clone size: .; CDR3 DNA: TGCGCCAGCAGTCACGGACTAGCGGGGTCCTACGAGCAGTACTTC; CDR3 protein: CASSHGLAGSYEQYF